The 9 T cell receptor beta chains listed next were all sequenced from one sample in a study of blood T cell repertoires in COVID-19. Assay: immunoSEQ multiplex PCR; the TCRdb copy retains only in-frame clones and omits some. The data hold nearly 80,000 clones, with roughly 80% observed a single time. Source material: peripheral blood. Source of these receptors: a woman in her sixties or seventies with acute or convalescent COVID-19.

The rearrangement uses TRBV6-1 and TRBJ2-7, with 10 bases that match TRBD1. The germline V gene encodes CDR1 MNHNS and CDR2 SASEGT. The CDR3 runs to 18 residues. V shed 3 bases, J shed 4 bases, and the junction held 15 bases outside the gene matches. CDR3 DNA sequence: TGTGCCAGCAGTGACGGCCGGGGAACGGGACAGGGGATGTACGAGCAGTACTTC. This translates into CASSDGRGTGQGMYEQYF.

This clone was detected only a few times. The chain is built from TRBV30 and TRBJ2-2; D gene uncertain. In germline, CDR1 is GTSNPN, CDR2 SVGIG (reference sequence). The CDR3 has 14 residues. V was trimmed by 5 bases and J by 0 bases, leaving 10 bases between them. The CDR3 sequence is CAWGSIPNTGELFF. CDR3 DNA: TGTGCCTGGGGTAGTATACCGAACACCGGGGAGCTGTTTTTT. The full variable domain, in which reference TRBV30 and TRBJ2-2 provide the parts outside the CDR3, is SQTIHQWPATLVQPVGSPLSLECTVEGTSNPNLYWYRQAAGRGLQLLFYSVGIGQISSEVPQNLSASRPQDRQFILSSKKLLLSDSGFYLCAWGSIPNTGELFFGEGSRLTVL.

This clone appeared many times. DNA of the CDR3: TGTGCCAGCAGTGATGAGCTTTCTGGAAACACCATATATTTT. It codes for CASSDELSGNTIYF. V gene TRBV2 combines with J gene TRBJ1-3; no definite D call. V dropped 3 bases and J dropped 1 base, with 7 bases sitting between them. There are 14 residues in the CDR3. CDR1 and CDR2 from the germline V gene are SNHLY and FYNNEI.

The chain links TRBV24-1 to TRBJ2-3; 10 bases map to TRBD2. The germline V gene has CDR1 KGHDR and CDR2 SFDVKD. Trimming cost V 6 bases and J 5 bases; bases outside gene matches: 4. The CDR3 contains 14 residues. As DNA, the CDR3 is TGTGCCACCAGTATAAGCGGGAGGGAAGATACGCAGTATTTT. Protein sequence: CATSISGREDTQYF.

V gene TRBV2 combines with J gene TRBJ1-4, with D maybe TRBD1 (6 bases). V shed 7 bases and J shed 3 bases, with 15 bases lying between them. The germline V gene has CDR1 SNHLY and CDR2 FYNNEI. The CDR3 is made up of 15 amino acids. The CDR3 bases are TGTGCCAGCATGTGGGGGGGCGGATCTAATGAAAAACTGTTTTTT. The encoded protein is CASMWGGGSNEKLFF.

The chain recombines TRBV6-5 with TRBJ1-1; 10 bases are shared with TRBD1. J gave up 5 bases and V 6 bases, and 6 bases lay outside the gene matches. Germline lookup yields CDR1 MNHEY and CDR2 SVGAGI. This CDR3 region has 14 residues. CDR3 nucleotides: TGTGCCAGCAGATGGGACAGGGGTGGGACTGAAGCTTTCTTT. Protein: CASRWDRGGTEAFF.

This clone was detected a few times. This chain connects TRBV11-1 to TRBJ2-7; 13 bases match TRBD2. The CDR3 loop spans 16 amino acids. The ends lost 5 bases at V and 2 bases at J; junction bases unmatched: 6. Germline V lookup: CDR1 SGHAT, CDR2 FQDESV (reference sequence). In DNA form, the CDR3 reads TGTGCCAGCAGCCCCAGACTAGCGGGAGGAACCTACGAGCAGTACTTC. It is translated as CASSPRLAGGTYEQYF.

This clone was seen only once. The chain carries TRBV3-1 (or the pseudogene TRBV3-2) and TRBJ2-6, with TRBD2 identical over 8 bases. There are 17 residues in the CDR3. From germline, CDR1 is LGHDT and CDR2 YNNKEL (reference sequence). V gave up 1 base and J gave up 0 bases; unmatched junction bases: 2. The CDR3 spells CASSQAAGDSGANVLTF. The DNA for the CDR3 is TGTGCCAGCAGCCAAGCAGCGGGAGACTCTGGGGCCAACGTCCTGACTTTC.

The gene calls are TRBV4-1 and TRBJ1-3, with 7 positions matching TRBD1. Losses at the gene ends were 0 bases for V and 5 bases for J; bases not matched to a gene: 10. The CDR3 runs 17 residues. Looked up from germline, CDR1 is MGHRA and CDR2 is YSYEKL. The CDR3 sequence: CASSQDSIGGPRNTIYF. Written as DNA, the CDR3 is TGCGCCAGCAGCCAAGATAGTATAGGGGGCCCCCGAAACACCATATATTTT.